This T cell receptor (beta chain) was sequenced in a study of cytomegalovirus exposure and HLA in healthy donors. General study points: First-cohort TCR clusters were later found to tend to co-occur in the roughly 130 validation repertoires. Some TCR beta chains (roughly 160 of them) were listed as cytomegalovirus-associated.

While the first cohort had 500 to 700 subjects, the donors belonged to the separate validation cohort of fewer than 150 subjects. The V gene's germline CDR1 is MNHEY and CDR2 SVGAGI. The junction had 11 bases not matched to a gene; V was cut back by 6 bases and J by 6 bases. The CDR3 spans 15 residues. This clone is a singleton in its sample. What it recognizes is unknown. Assay: immunoSEQ multiplex PCR; the TCRdb copy retains only in-frame clones and omits some. Among 150,000 to 250,000 clones, approximately 82% were seen once, and the ten largest hold 13%. This TCR derives from a woman in her twenties or thirties in good health and CMV-seropositive. Sequenced material: PBMCs. The chain has TRBV6-5 and TRBJ2-3; TRBD2 matches 8 bases. CDR3 nucleotide sequence: TGTGCCAGCAGGCCTAGCGGGTCGAATACGGATACGCAGTATTTT. It specifies CASRPSGSNTDTQYF.